The 23 T cell receptor beta chains listed next were all sequenced from one sample in a study of cytomegalovirus exposure and HLA in healthy donors. Primers included in the PCR were 60 Vbeta and 13 Jbeta primers. Only in-frame clones appear in the TCRdb table, and some are missing; sequencing was by immunoSEQ multiplex PCR. The sample holds roughly 180,000 clones, about four fifths seen once. The sequenced sample consisted of PBMCs. These receptors were taken from a man aged 25-45 years in good health and CMV-seropositive.

DNA of the CDR3: TGTGCCAGCAGTTACTCCCTGGGGAGGTACGAGCAGTACTTC. This sequence encodes CASSYSLGRYEQYF. The chain joins TRBV6-6 to TRBJ2-7; a possible D gene is TRBD2 (6 bases). CDR3 length: 14 amino acids. Trimming cost V 0 bases and J 4 bases, with 10 bases left between them. Per the germline V gene, CDR1 is MNHNY and CDR2 is SVGAGI (reference sequence).

The chain uses TRBV4-1 and TRBJ2-3, with 11 bases fitting TRBD2. Germline CDR1 reads MGHRA; CDR2 reads YSYEKL. This CDR3 region has 18 residues. V shed 1 base and J 4 bases; nucleotides not matched to a gene: 10. CDR3 in amino acids: CASSQGISGGGGADTQYF. CDR3 nucleotide sequence: TGCGCCAGCAGCCAAGGGATTAGCGGGGGGGGTGGCGCAGATACGCAGTATTTT.

This clone was seen only once. The V call is TRBV29-1, the J call TRBJ2-1; 12 bases match TRBD2. The germline CDR1 and CDR2 sequences are SQVTM and ANQGSEA. V lost 2 bases, J lost 4 bases, and 9 bases stayed unmatched. The CDR3 has 17 residues. The DNA of the CDR3 is TGCAGCGTTGAACCTTTGACTAGCGGGAGTGGATACAATGAGCAGTTCTTC. Its protein is CSVEPLTSGSGYNEQFF.

This chain uses TRBV6-1 with TRBJ1-6, with no clear D. Deletions cut 2 bases from V and 7 bases from J, with 15 bases between. Germline lookup yields CDR1 MNHNS and CDR2 SASEGT. The CDR3 runs to 16 residues. CDR3 sequence (DNA): TGTGCCAGCAGTGAATCTGGGCCGTCCATAAATTCACCCCTCCACTTT. It translates to CASSESGPSINSPLHF.

The gene calls are TRBV29-1 and TRBJ2-7; 8 bases are a match to TRBD2. With 4 bases clipped from V and 1 base from J, the junction kept 3 bases outside the gene matches. This CDR3 contains 13 residues. Germline CDR1 reads SQVTM; CDR2 reads ANQGSEA. For the CDR3, the DNA is TGCAGCGTTGCAGCGGGAGTATCCTACGAGCAGTACTTC. Protein: CSVAAGVSYEQYF.

V usage is TRBV27 and J usage is TRBJ1-4; unclear D gene. The germline gives CDR1 MNHEY, CDR2 SMNVEV (reference sequence). V was trimmed by 4 bases and J by 7 bases, leaving 13 bases between them. The CDR3 extends over 14 amino acids. The CDR3 DNA follows: TGTGCCAGCAGTTCACCCCGGGTGCGTGAAAAACTGTTTTTT. Translation: CASSSPRVREKLFF.

The chain uses TRBV5-1 and TRBJ2-7, with 8 bases identical to TRBD1. The CDR3 is made up of 13 amino acids. Germline V gene data show CDR1 as SGHRS and CDR2 as YFSETQ. The V segment lost 5 bases and the J segment 3 bases; nucleotides outside the gene matches: 4. CDR3 DNA sequence: TGCGCCAGCAGTCCCGACAGGGGCTACGAGCAGTACTTC. Residues: CASSPDRGYEQYF.

This clone was detected once. The J gene is TRBJ1-1, the V gene TRBV7-9, with D perhaps TRBD1 (6 bases). The germline gives CDR1 SEHNR, CDR2 FQNEAQ (reference sequence). The germline V and J ends were trimmed by 5 bases and 1 base, with 11 bases remaining between them. The CDR3 extends over 14 amino acids. CDR3 in amino acids: CASSVGQWNTEAFF. The CDR3 coding sequence is TGTGCCAGCAGCGTAGGACAGTGGAACACTGAAGCTTTCTTT.

This chain uses TRBV11-2 with TRBJ2-1, with 8 positions matching TRBD2. The germline gives CDR1 SGHAT, CDR2 FQNNGV. Trimming at V came to 3 bases and at J to 7 bases, leaving 2 bases not matched to a gene. CDR3 length: 13 amino acids. As DNA, the CDR3 is TGTGCCAGCAGCTTTGCGGGAGGAAATGAGCAGTTCTTC. This gives the protein CASSFAGGNEQFF.

The chain has TRBV2 and TRBJ2-1; D is undetermined. From germline, CDR1 is SNHLY and CDR2 FYNNEI. The CDR3 length is 11 residues. Between the trimmed V and J ends, which lost 7 bases and 7 bases, there was a span of 8 bases. The CDR3 sequence: CASTFFNEQFF. DNA for the CDR3: TGTGCCAGCACTTTCTTTAATGAGCAGTTCTTC.

The V call is TRBV25-1, the J call TRBJ1-4, with D unresolved. V was pared by 4 bases and J by 2 bases, with 20 bases between. CDR3 length: 18 residues. Germline-derived CDR1 and CDR2 are MGHDK and SYGVNS. The CDR3 region has the DNA TGTGCCAGCAGTGCCTTTCGGGGTGGCCCTTCCACTAATGAAAAACTGTTTTTT. Protein: CASSAFRGGPSTNEKLFF. The full variable domain, rest sourced from reference TRBV25-1 and TRBJ1-4, is EADIYQTPRYLVIGTGKKITLECSQTMGHDKMYWYQQDPGMELHLIHYSYGVNSTEKGDLSSESTVSRIRTEHFPLTLESARPSHTSQYLCASSAFRGGPSTNEKLFFGSGTQLSVL.

CDR3 sequence reads: CASSSGLHNEQFF. The DNA of the CDR3 is TGTGCCAGCAGCTCGGGACTCCACAATGAGCAGTTCTTC. The chain employs TRBV7-9 and TRBJ2-1, with D maybe TRBD2 (6 bases). This CDR3 comprises 13 residues. Trimming stripped 4 bases from V and 5 bases from J, with 9 bases between. CDR1 SEHNR and CDR2 FQNEAQ come from the germline V gene (reference sequence).

In its sample, this clone was seen once. The rearrangement joins TRBV5-8 to TRBJ2-5; TRBD1 aligns across 8 bases. The better agreement between TRBJ2-7 and the DNA end casts doubt on the J call. Germline V CDR1 and CDR2: SGHTS, YDEGEE. The CDR3 consists of 15 residues. CDR3 nucleotide sequence: TGTGCCAGCAGCCTCACCTCGGACAGGGCCTACGAGCAGTACTTC. It yields the protein CASSLTSDRAYEQYF.

This chain links TRBV19 with TRBJ2-5, with a possible D match to TRBD2 (6 bases). Germline-derived CDR1 and CDR2 are LNHDA and SQIVND (reference sequence). V dropped 3 bases and J dropped 5 bases, with 13 bases sitting between them. This CDR3 comprises 14 residues. The CDR3 DNA is TGTGCCAGTAGTATGGCCCGGGGGACCGAGACCCAGTACTTC. Translating gives CASSMARGTETQYF.

This clone was observed a handful of times. The chain uses TRBV29-1 and TRBJ2-3; the match to TRBD2 covers 7 bases. In germline, CDR1 is SQVTM, CDR2 ANQGSEA. This CDR3 has 13 amino acids. CDR3 sequence reads: CSSRAGGTDTQYF. The CDR3, as DNA: TGCAGTTCGCGGGCGGGGGGCACAGATACGCAGTATTTT.

The chain uses TRBV14 and TRBJ2-3; D not certain. The V end was cut by 3 bases, the J end by 9 bases, with 7 bases between. The germline V gene has CDR1 SGHDN and CDR2 FVKESK. The CDR3 has 11 amino acids. CDR3 DNA sequence: TGTGCCAGCAGCCAGTCTGGCACGCAGTATTTT. The encoded protein is CASSQSGTQYF.

The genes are TRBV13 and TRBJ1-1; D is possibly TRBD1 (6 bases). Germline-derived CDR1 and CDR2 are PRHDT and FYEKMQ (reference sequence). The V gene lost 5 bases and the J gene lost 7 bases, with 26 bases spanning the gap. The CDR3 loop spans 17 amino acids. The CDR3: CASSPDGGAFLYGEAFF. The CDR3 DNA is TGTGCCAGCAGCCCGGACGGGGGGGCATTCCTTTACGGTGAAGCTTTCTTT.

The chain is built from TRBV9 and TRBJ1-4, with D uncertain. The length of the CDR3 is 15 residues. Germline V CDR1 and CDR2: SGDLS, YYNGEE. Trimming left V 0 bases short and J 0 bases short, with 6 bases between. The CDR3 DNA is TGTGCCAGCAGCGTAGACCAGACAACTAATGAAAAACTGTTTTTT. Its translation is CASSVDQTTNEKLFF.

The chain employs TRBV27 and TRBJ2-1; 9 bases fit TRBD2. V gave up 5 bases and J gave up 4 bases; unmatched junction bases: 3. The germline V gene has CDR1 MNHEY and CDR2 SMNVEV (reference sequence). The CDR3 contains 14 residues. The CDR3 here is CASSPGLAYNEQFF. For the CDR3, the DNA is TGTGCCAGCAGTCCGGGACTAGCATACAATGAGCAGTTCTTC.

The chain links TRBV4-3 to TRBJ1-2; 8 positions match TRBD1. The V segment lost 4 bases and the J segment 2 bases; nucleotides outside the gene matches: 6. Germline CDR1 LGHNA, CDR2 YSLEER. The CDR3 totals 15 residues. This CDR3 is CASSLNQGANYGYTF. The DNA of the CDR3 is TGCGCCAGCAGCCTCAACCAGGGGGCGAACTATGGCTACACCTTC.

V usage is TRBV9 and J usage is TRBJ2-3, with 12 nucleotides matching TRBD2. The trim removed 3 bases at V and 1 base at J, leaving 9 bases unmatched. Germline V gene lookup returns CDR1 SGDLS and CDR2 YYNGEE. This CDR3 spans 18 amino acids. CDR3 nucleotides: TGTGCCAGCAGCGGCGCTAGCGGGAGGGGTTCAGGCACAGATACGCAGTATTTT. It encodes CASSGASGRGSGTDTQYF.

This clone was found a few times. CDR3 DNA sequence: TGTGCCAGTAGTATAGCCCTCAGGTTACCCCTTGCAACTAATGAAAAACTGTTTTTT. Its protein is CASSIALRLPLATNEKLFF. The chain joins TRBV19 to TRBJ1-4; D is unresolved. V dropped 1 base and J dropped 0 bases, with 18 bases sitting between them. Germline V CDR1 and CDR2: LNHDA, SQIVND (reference sequence). The CDR3 contains 19 residues.

V gene TRBV7-2 combines with J gene TRBJ2-1; 16 nucleotides align to TRBD2. The CDR3 runs to 16 residues. The V gene end was trimmed by 4 bases and the J gene end by 7 bases; junction bases not matched to a gene: 4. CDR1 is SGHTA and CDR2 is FQGNSA in the germline V gene. The DNA for the CDR3 is TGTGCCAGCAGCTCGGGACTAGCGGGGGGGATGAATGAGCAGTTCTTC. Protein sequence: CASSSGLAGGMNEQFF.